The TCR beta chain described here comes from a study of blood T cell repertoires in COVID-19. Study-level background: The origin of the acute and convalescent COVID-19 samples was the United States, Italy and Spain.

In assigning cohorts, the study relied on participant-reported clinical history. What the recovered Cohort 3 donors had was two negative PCRs, clearance, or symptom resolution. V dropped 3 bases and J dropped 0 bases, with 14 bases sitting between them. The CDR3 runs to 16 residues. Germline V CDR1 and CDR2: KGHSH, LQKENI. The protocol was immunoSEQ multiplex PCR, while the TCRdb copy is restricted to in-frame clones and leaves out a portion. This sample yields a few hundred thousand clones, of which roughly 84% are seen a single time; about 6.6% belongs to the top ten. This rearrangement joins TRBV18 to TRBJ1-2, with unresolved D. This receptor was taken from a middle-aged woman who had recovered from COVID-19. Sequenced input: PBMCs or T cells enriched from blood (not recorded which). The DNA for the CDR3 is TGTGCCAGCTCACCCACTAACACGGAATCTAACTATGGCTACACCTTC. Its protein is CASSPTNTESNYGYTF.